This TCR beta chain was captured in a study of shared clonotypes between healthy human individuals. Study in general: Per-donor plates numbered three CD4 naive, three CD4 memory, two CD8 naive and one CD8 memory. Study-wide points: Shared clonotypes: roughly 4.7% naive CD4, about 3.5% naive CD8, 2.3% memory CD4, around 0.4% memory CD8. Across subsets, estimated richness was generally greater for naive than for memory populations.

Generated by immunoSEQ multiplex PCR, the TCRdb table keeps only in-frame clones and is missing some. The sample records around 1,000,000 clones, about 72% being singletons. As for this clone: Its antigen is still unknown.

Division of CD4+ cells produced a CD45RA+ naive subset and a CD45RA-negative memory subset. This clonotype originated in a man between 18 and 29 years old in good health. Some clones in this sample may be carry-over from other donors' samples. Sequenced: memory CD4+ T cells from PBMCs. Subset described: CD45RA-negative fraction.

CDR3 DNA sequence: TGTGCCAGCTCACCACGGAGCAGCGGAAGCTCCTACAATGAGCAGTTCTTC. Encoded protein: CASSPRSSGSSYNEQFF. The chain recombines TRBV18 with TRBJ2-1; tentative D call: TRBD2 (5 bases). This CDR3 is built from 17 residues. V was clipped by 1 base and J by 0 bases, with 13 bases between them. The germline V gene has CDR1 KGHSH and CDR2 LQKENI.